This entry concerns a single TCR beta chain. Its antigen remains unidentified. The data were produced by immunoSEQ multiplex PCR, yet TCRdb's version contains in-frame clones alone and is incomplete. Among 200,000 to 300,000 clones listed, 87% were seen once. The data stem from a study of Ad26.COV2.S vaccination and SARS-CoV-2 variants. Overall study results and limits: Placebo recipients showed lower spike-specific TCR breadth than vaccinees.

Treatment of the sample: 15 to 20 received Ad26.COV2.S at low or high dose, single or two shots; about 5 received placebo; per-sample allocation not given. Specimen acquisition occurred on day 63 following the initial vaccine or placebo injection. CDR3 length: 15 amino acids. Trimming at V came to 7 bases and at J to 1 base, leaving 2 bases not matched to a gene. Germline V gives CDR1 MNHEY, CDR2 SVGAGI. The chain has TRBV6-5 and TRBJ2-2, with 11 bases identical to TRBD2. The sequencing used peripheral blood, collected in a trial of Ad26.COV2.S vaccine versus placebo. The TCR sequence derives from a person aged 18-60 years who received the Ad26.COV2.S COVID-19 vaccine or a placebo. CDR3 nucleotide sequence: TGTGCCAGCAATGGACTAGCGGGGAACACCGGGGAGCTGTTTTTT. Translation: CASNGLAGNTGELFF.